What follows are 27 T cell receptor beta chains derived from one specimen sequenced in a study of blood T cell repertoires in COVID-19. Produced via immunoSEQ multiplex PCR; TCRdb's table is partial and in-frame only. The sample yields approximately 70,000 clones, about 91% seen once. The source material was peripheral blood. All receptors derive from a woman in her 50s with acute or convalescent COVID-19.

The chain carries TRBV6-5 and TRBJ1-2; a possible D gene is TRBD1 (6 bases). Deletions cut 7 bases from V and 2 bases from J, with 14 bases between. This CDR3 region has 14 residues. Germline assignment: CDR1 MNHEY and CDR2 SVGAGI. This chain's CDR3 is CASNAGTNNYGYTF. In DNA, the CDR3 is TGTGCCAGCAATGCCGGGACAAACAACTATGGCTACACCTTC.

The genes are TRBV19 and TRBJ1-1, with D unresolved. The germline gives CDR1 LNHDA, CDR2 SQIVND (reference sequence). The CDR3 has 13 amino acids. V was trimmed by 7 bases and J by 5 bases, leaving 14 bases between them. CDR3 sequence reads: CASMAEFRTEAFF. CDR3 bases: TGTGCCAGTATGGCGGAGTTTAGGACTGAAGCTTTCTTT. Looking up the rest from reference TRBV19 and TRBJ1-1 gives the full variable domain: DGGITQSPKYLFRKEGQNVTLSCEQNLNHDAMYWYRQDPGQGLRLIYYSQIVNDFQKGDIAEGYSVSREKKESFPLTVTSAQKNPTAFYLCASMAEFRTEAFFGQGTRLTVV.

CDR3 in DNA: TGTGCCAGCATCCTAGACGGTTACTCTGGAAACACCATATATTTT. It encodes CASILDGYSGNTIYF. J is TRBJ1-3 and V is TRBV5-8, with D unclear. V shed 6 bases and J shed 0 bases, with 13 bases lying between them. CDR3 length: 15 amino acids. Germline CDR1 reads SGHTS; CDR2 reads YDEGEE.

The chain recombines TRBV30 with TRBJ2-3; D uncertain. The CDR3 extends over 11 amino acids. Germline CDR1 reads GTSNPN; CDR2 reads SVGIG (reference sequence). V shed 2 bases and J shed 3 bases, with 3 bases lying between them. The CDR3: CAWSYTDTQYF. For the CDR3, the DNA is TGTGCCTGGAGTTATACAGATACGCAGTATTTT.

This chain uses TRBV30 with TRBJ1-6; no clear D. Germline lookup yields CDR1 GTSNPN and CDR2 SVGIG (reference sequence). The germline V and J ends were trimmed by 4 bases and 15 bases, with 16 bases remaining between them. The CDR3 contains 12 residues. In DNA, the CDR3 is TGTGCCTGGACCTCCGCCAGTTGGCTCCTCCACTTT. It specifies CAWTSASWLLHF. The full variable domain, its missing parts supplied by reference TRBV30 and TRBJ1-6, is SQTIHQWPATLVQPVGSPLSLECTVEGTSNPNLYWYRQAAGRGLQLLFYSVGIGQISSEVPQNLSASRPQDRQFILSSKKLLLSDSGFYLCAWTSASWLLHFGNGTRLTVT.

CDR3 amino acids: CASSPGTSGGSSYNEQFF. The CDR3 DNA follows: TGTGCCAGCAGCCCCGGGACTAGCGGGGGGAGCTCCTACAATGAGCAGTTCTTC. The V call is TRBV7-3, the J call TRBJ2-1; 15 nucleotides align to TRBD2. Per germline, CDR1 SGHTA and CDR2 FQGTGA. The length of the CDR3 is 18 residues. Trimming took 5 bases from V and 0 from J; bases not matched to a gene: 5.

The chain uses TRBV11-2 and TRBJ1-5; 10 bases match TRBD1. Germline CDR1 is SGHAT and CDR2 is FQNNGV. The CDR3 is made up of 15 amino acids. V lost 5 bases and J lost 4; bases outside the gene matches: 5. CDR3 residues: CASSLGTGANQPQHF. For the CDR3, the DNA is TGTGCCAGCAGCCTCGGGACAGGGGCAAATCAGCCCCAGCATTTT.

This clone occurred a few times. The chain joins TRBV19 to TRBJ1-5; D gene uncertain. V was trimmed by 3 bases and J by 0 bases, leaving 9 bases between them. Germline CDR1 LNHDA, CDR2 SQIVND (reference sequence). The CDR3 length is 15 residues. In nucleotides, the CDR3 is TGTGCCAGTAGTATCGTAAGACATAGCAATCAGCCCCAGCATTTT. It codes for CASSIVRHSNQPQHF.

The sample holds one count of this clone. The V and J genes are TRBV6-5 and TRBJ1-3, with D hard to call. This CDR3 contains 14 residues. V was pared by 6 bases and J by 0 bases, with 9 bases between. CDR1 MNHEY and CDR2 SVGAGI come from the germline V gene. The CDR3 protein is CASRQLNSGNTIYF. CDR3 nucleotides: TGTGCCAGCAGACAGCTAAACTCTGGAAACACCATATATTTT.

The count of this clone is one. The genes are TRBV30 and TRBJ1-3; no clear D gene. The germline gives CDR1 GTSNPN, CDR2 SVGIG (reference sequence). V was shortened by 4 bases and J by 4 bases, with 14 bases between the two germline ends. The CDR3 is 14 amino acids. The CDR3 DNA reads as TGTGCCTGGATGAGAATGGGGAGGGGAAACACCATATATTTT. This gives the protein CAWMRMGRGNTIYF.

The chain couples TRBV28 to TRBJ1-1; 8 bases align to TRBD1. The CDR3 is 14 residues long. The trim removed 4 bases at V and 4 bases at J, leaving 5 bases unmatched. CDR1 and CDR2 from the germline V gene are MDHEN and SYDVKM. CDR3 sequence reads: CASSSGQGFTEAFF. The DNA for the CDR3 is TGTGCCAGCAGTTCCGGACAGGGTTTCACTGAAGCTTTCTTT.

The chain joins TRBV11-1 to TRBJ1-4, with a tentative D call TRBD1 (5 bases). The V and J ends lost 5 bases and 5 bases respectively, with 12 bases between them. The germline V gene has CDR1 SGHAT and CDR2 FQDESV (reference sequence). The CDR3 totals 14 residues. CDR3 in amino acids: CASSIDRRNEKLFF. The CDR3 nucleotides read TGTGCCAGCAGCATCGACAGAAGAAATGAAAAACTGTTTTTT.

This clone turned up a few times. The V call is TRBV28, the J call TRBJ2-7, with 11 bases that match TRBD2. Trimming cost V 5 bases and J 0 bases; bases outside gene matches: 3. CDR3 length: 15 amino acids. From germline, CDR1 is MDHEN and CDR2 SYDVKM. The CDR3: CASSHSGRASYEQYF. The DNA for the CDR3 is TGTGCCAGCAGTCATAGCGGGAGGGCCTCCTACGAGCAGTACTTC.

The table lists this clone with a count of one. The chain couples TRBV4-1 to TRBJ2-1; D is possibly TRBD2 (5 bases). Germline-derived CDR1 and CDR2 are MGHRA and YSYEKL. Trimming removed 1 base at V and 1 base at J, with 11 bases between. The CDR3 contains 16 residues. The CDR3 is CASSQGELVSYNEQFF. Written as DNA, the CDR3 is TGCGCCAGCAGCCAAGGCGAACTAGTTTCCTACAATGAGCAGTTCTTC.

In this sample, this clone turned up once. This chain joins TRBV9 and TRBJ2-1; 7 bases line up with TRBD1. This CDR3 has 13 amino acids. V lost 1 base, J lost 12 bases, and 7 bases stayed unmatched. Germline CDR1 is SGDLS and CDR2 is YYNGEE. CDR3 amino acids: CASSVRTGERQFF. As DNA, the CDR3 is TGTGCCAGCAGCGTAAGAACAGGGGAGAGGCAGTTCTTC.

This clone is a singleton in its sample. The rearrangement joins TRBV2 to TRBJ1-2, with no clear D. The V end was cut by 7 bases, the J end by 1 base, with 7 bases between. Germline CDR1 and CDR2: SNHLY and FYNNEI. This CDR3 is built from 12 residues. The CDR3 here is CASNEDNYGYTF. The CDR3 coding sequence is TGTGCCAGCAACGAGGATAACTATGGCTACACCTTC.

This clone has more than one count but fewer than ten. The rearrangement uses TRBV2 and TRBJ2-2, with D perhaps TRBD2 (6 bases). Germline-derived CDR1 and CDR2 are SNHLY and FYNNEI. V was trimmed by 6 bases and J by 4 bases, leaving 12 bases between them. This CDR3 is built from 14 residues. CDR3 residues: CASRALASTGELFF. CDR3 nucleotides: TGTGCCAGCAGGGCTCTAGCGAGCACCGGGGAGCTGTTTTTT.

The CDR3: CASSRDRGGYGYTF. The CDR3, as DNA: TGCGCCAGCAGCCGGGACAGGGGTGGCTATGGCTACACCTTC. V gene TRBV10-2 combines with J gene TRBJ1-2, with 10 bases matching TRBD1. The germline V gene encodes CDR1 WSHSY and CDR2 SAAADI. This CDR3 has 14 residues. The trim removed 6 bases at V and 4 bases at J, leaving 5 bases unmatched.

The gene calls are TRBV3-1 (or the pseudogene TRBV3-2) and TRBJ2-1; 8 nucleotides agree with TRBD1. Germline CDR1 and CDR2: LGHDT and YNNKEL (reference sequence). The length of the CDR3 is 13 residues. V was pared by 7 bases and J by 7 bases, with 6 bases of the junction left unmatched. The CDR3 loop reads CASTPGGKNEQFF. CDR3 DNA sequence: TGTGCCAGCACCCCAGGGGGCAAGAATGAGCAGTTCTTC.

The chain couples TRBV29-1 to TRBJ2-1; TRBD2 matches 11 bases. Germline trimming cut 4 bases from V and 7 bases from J; bases unmatched to any gene: 15. CDR1 and CDR2 (germline): SQVTM, ANQGSEA. The CDR3 runs to 17 residues. CDR3: CSVVRLVLAGAGNEQFF. The CDR3 DNA sequence: TGCAGCGTTGTACGTCTTGTACTAGCGGGGGCGGGTAATGAGCAGTTCTTC.

The V gene is TRBV11-2, the J gene TRBJ2-5; TRBD2 matches at 7 bases. V lost 7 bases, J lost 2 bases, and 13 bases stayed unmatched. This CDR3 region has 16 residues. Germline CDR1 is SGHAT and CDR2 is FQNNGV. The CDR3 DNA reads TGTGCCAGCATCCGTATTTCGGGAGGAGATCAAGAGACCCAGTACTTC. It codes for CASIRISGGDQETQYF.

The chain joins TRBV27 to TRBJ2-7; TRBD2 might be the D (6 bases). The CDR3 is 15 amino acids. Per germline, CDR1 MNHEY and CDR2 SMNVEV (reference sequence). V lost 6 bases, J lost 3 bases, and 18 bases lay in between. CDR3 in DNA: TGTGCCAGCAGGAATGGACCGGGACTCATCTACGAGCAGTACTTC. Translated, it gives CASRNGPGLIYEQYF.

The chain couples TRBV5-1 to TRBJ2-5; the match to TRBD2 covers 8 bases. The CDR3 covers 15 residues. V gave up 4 bases and J gave up 1 base; unmatched junction bases: 6. The germline gives CDR1 SGHRS, CDR2 YFSETQ. The CDR3 nucleotides read TGCGCCAGCAGCCCGGGGGGGTCTGTCCAAGAGACCCAGTACTTC. Translating gives CASSPGGSVQETQYF.

The chain combines TRBV7-9 with TRBJ2-5, with D perhaps TRBD2 (6 bases). This CDR3 comprises 13 residues. V gave up 1 base and J gave up 5 bases, with 8 bases separating them. Germline CDR1 SEHNR, CDR2 FQNEAQ (reference sequence). The chain's CDR3 is CASSLEGRETQYF. The CDR3 DNA sequence: TGTGCCAGCAGCTTAGAAGGGAGGGAGACCCAGTACTTC.

CDR3 region: CASSALGLAGATSYNEQFF. The CDR3, as DNA: TGTGCCAGCAGCGCACTCGGACTAGCGGGGGCCACCTCCTACAATGAGCAGTTCTTC. The gene calls are TRBV7-3 and TRBJ2-1; 13 positions agree with TRBD2. Looked up from germline, CDR1 is SGHTA and CDR2 is FQGTGA. The CDR3 has 19 amino acids. J gave up 0 bases and V 5 bases, and 10 bases lay outside the gene matches.

This chain connects TRBV4-1 to TRBJ2-7; D remains unclear. Germline CDR1 is MGHRA and CDR2 is YSYEKL. The CDR3 totals 14 residues. The V end lost 3 bases, the J end lost 5 bases, and 14 bases lay between the germline ends. CDR3 protein: CASSHAGNPNEQYF. Written as DNA, the CDR3 is TGCGCCAGCAGCCACGCAGGAAATCCGAACGAGCAGTACTTC.

This clone was recorded a few times. The chain employs TRBV2 and TRBJ1-4; possible D gene TRBD1, 5 bases. Germline CDR1 and CDR2: SNHLY and FYNNEI. The CDR3 totals 15 residues. Trimming took off 11 bases at V and 0 bases at J, with 16 bases between the two ends. The CDR3 here is CAGGAGVATNEKLFF. CDR3 nucleotide sequence: TGTGCCGGAGGGGCGGGAGTTGCAACTAATGAAAAACTGTTTTTT.